This section outlines one TCR beta chain sequence together with its context. TCRdb's copy holds only in-frame clones and misses some; the assay was immunoSEQ multiplex PCR. The repertoire holds 60,000 to 80,000 clones, roughly nine tenths seen once, with approximately 0.4% in the top ten. These data belong to a study of technical replicates of blood from a few donors. Trimming at V came to 5 bases and at J to 6 bases, leaving 9 bases not matched to a gene. The CDR3 loop spans 14 amino acids. From germline, CDR1 is MDHEN and CDR2 SYDVKM. This sequence originates from a human donor in good health. V and J are TRBV28 and TRBJ1-1, with 7 bases matching TRBD1. Material: T cells isolated from PBMCs. The CDR3: CASSSPQGEAEAFF. In DNA form, the CDR3 reads TGTGCCAGCAGTAGCCCCCAGGGGGAAGCTGAAGCTTTCTTT.